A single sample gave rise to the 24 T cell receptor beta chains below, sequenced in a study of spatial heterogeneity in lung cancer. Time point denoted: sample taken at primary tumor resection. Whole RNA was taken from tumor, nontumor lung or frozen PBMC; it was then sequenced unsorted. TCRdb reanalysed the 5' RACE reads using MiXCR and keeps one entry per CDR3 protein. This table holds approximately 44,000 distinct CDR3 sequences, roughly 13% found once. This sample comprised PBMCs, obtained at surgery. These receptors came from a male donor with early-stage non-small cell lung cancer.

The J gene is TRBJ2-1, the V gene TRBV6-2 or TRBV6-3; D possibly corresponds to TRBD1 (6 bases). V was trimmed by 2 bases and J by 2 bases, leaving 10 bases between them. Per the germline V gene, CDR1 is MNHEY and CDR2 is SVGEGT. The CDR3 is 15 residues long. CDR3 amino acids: CASSYVGGTYNEQFF. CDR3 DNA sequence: TGTGCCAGCAGTTACGTAGGGGGAACCTACAATGAGCAGTTCTTC.

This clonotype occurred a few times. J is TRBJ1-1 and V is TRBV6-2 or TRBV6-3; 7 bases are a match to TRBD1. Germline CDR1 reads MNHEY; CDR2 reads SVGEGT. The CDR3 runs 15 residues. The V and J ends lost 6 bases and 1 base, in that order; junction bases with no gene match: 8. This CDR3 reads CASREVGTENTEAFF. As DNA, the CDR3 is TGTGCCAGCAGGGAAGTCGGGACAGAGAACACTGAAGCTTTCTTT.

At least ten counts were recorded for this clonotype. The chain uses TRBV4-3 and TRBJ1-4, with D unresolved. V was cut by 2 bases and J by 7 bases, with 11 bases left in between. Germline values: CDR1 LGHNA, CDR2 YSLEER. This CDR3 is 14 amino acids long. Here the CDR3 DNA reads TGCGCCAGCAGCCAACGCGGGAACGGTGAAAAACTGTTTTTT. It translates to CASSQRGNGEKLFF.

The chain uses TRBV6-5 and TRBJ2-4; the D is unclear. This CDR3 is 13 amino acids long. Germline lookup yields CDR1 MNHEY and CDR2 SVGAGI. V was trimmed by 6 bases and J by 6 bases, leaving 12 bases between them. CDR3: CASSPTTGNIQYF. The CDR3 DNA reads TGTGCCAGCAGCCCTACCACGGGAAACATTCAGTACTTC.

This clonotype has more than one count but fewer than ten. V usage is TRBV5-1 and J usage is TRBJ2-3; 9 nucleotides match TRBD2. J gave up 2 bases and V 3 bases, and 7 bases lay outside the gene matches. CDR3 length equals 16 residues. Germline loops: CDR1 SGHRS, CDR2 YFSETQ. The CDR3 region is CASSSGTSPSTDTQYF. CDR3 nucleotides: TGCGCCAGCAGCTCAGGGACTAGCCCCTCCACAGATACGCAGTATTTT.

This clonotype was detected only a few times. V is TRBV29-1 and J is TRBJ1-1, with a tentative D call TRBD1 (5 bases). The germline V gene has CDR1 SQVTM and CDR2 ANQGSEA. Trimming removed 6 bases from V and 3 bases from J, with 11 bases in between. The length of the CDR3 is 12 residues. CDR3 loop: CSVDSGYTEAFF. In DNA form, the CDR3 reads TGCAGCGTAGATTCAGGGTACACTGAAGCTTTCTTT.

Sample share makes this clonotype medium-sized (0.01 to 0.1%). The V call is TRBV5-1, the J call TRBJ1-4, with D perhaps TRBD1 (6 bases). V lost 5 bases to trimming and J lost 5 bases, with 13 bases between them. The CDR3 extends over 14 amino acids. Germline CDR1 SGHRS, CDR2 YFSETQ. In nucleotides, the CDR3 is TGCGCCAGCAGGGTGGACAGCTCAAATGAAAAACTGTTTTTT. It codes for CASRVDSSNEKLFF.

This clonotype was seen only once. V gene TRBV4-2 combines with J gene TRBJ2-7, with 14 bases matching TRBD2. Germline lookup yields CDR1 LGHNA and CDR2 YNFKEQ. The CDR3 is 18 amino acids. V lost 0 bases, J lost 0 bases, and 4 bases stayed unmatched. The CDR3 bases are TGTGCCAGCAGCCAAGATCCCGGGACTAGCGGGAGCTCCTACGAGCAGTACTTC. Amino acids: CASSQDPGTSGSSYEQYF.

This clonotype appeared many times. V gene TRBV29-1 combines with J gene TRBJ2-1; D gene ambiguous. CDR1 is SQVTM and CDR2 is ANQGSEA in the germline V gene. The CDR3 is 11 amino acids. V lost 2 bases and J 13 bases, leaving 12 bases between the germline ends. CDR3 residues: CSVEYNHPQFF. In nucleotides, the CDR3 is TGCAGCGTTGAATATAATCACCCCCAGTTCTTC.

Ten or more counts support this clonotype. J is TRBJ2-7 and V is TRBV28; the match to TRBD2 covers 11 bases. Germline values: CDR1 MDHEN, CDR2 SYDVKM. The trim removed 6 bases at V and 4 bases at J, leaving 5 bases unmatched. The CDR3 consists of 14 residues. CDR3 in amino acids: CASRLAGDIYEQYF. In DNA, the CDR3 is TGTGCCAGCAGACTAGCGGGAGATATATACGAGCAGTACTTC.

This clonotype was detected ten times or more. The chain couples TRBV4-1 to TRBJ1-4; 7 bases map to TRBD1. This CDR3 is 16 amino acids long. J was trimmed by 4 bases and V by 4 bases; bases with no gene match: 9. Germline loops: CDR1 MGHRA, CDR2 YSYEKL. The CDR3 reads CASSPPGQRFNEKLFF. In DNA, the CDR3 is TGCGCCAGCAGCCCTCCGGGACAGCGATTTAATGAAAAACTGTTTTTT.

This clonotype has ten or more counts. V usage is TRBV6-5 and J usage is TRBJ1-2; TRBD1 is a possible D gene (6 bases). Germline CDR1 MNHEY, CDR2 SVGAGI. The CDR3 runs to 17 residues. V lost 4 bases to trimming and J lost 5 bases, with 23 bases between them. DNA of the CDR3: TGTGCCAGCAGTTCCTCCCGGGCCGGACAGCACTTGTATGGCTACACCTTC. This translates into CASSSSRAGQHLYGYTF.

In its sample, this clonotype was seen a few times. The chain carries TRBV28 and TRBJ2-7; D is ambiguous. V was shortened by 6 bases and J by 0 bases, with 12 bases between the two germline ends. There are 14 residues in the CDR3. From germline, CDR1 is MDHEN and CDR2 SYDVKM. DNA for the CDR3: TGTGCCAGCAGATACGACCTTAGCTCCTACGAGCAGTACTTC. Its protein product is CASRYDLSSYEQYF.

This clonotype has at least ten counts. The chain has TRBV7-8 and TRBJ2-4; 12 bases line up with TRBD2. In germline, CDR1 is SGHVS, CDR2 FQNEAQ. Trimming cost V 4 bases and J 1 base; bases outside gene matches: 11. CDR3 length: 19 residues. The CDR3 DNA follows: TGTGCCAGCAGCTCGCTAGATCTAGCGGGAGGGCGGGCCAAAAACATTCAGTACTTC. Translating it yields CASSSLDLAGGRAKNIQYF.

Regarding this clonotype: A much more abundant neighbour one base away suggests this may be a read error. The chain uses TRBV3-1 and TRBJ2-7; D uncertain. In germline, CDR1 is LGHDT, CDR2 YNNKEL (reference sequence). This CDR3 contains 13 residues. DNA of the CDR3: TGTGTCAGCAGCCCCGGACGGTTGATCGAGCAGTACTTC. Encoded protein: CVSSPGRLIEQYF.

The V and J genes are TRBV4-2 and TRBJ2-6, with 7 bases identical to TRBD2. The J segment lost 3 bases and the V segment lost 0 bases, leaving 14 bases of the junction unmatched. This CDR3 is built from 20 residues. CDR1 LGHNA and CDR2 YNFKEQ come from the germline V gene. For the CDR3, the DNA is TGTGCCAGCAGCCAAGATAGGGGTCAGGGAGGGGTTTTTGGGGCCAACGTCCTGACTTTC. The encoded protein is CASSQDRGQGGVFGANVLTF.

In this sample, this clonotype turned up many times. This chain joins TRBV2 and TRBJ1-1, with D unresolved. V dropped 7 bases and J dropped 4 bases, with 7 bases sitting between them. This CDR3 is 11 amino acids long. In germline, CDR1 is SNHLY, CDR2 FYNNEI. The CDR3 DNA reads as TGTGCCAGCAAAATCGTCACTGAAGCTTTCTTT. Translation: CASKIVTEAFF.

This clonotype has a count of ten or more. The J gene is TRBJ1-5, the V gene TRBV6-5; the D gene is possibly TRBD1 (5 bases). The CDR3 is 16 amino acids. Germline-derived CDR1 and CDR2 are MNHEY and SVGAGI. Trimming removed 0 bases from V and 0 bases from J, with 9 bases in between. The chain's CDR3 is CASSYSTEDSNQPQHF. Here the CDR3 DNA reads TGTGCCAGCAGTTACTCGACAGAAGATAGCAATCAGCCCCAGCATTTT.

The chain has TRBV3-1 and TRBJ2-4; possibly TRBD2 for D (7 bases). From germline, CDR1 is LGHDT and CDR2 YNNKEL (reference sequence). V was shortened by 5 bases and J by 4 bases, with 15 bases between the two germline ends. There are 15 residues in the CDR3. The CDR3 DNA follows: TGTGCCAGCAGCTTATCGGGGGGCAGGAAAAACATTCAGTACTTC. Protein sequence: CASSLSGGRKNIQYF.

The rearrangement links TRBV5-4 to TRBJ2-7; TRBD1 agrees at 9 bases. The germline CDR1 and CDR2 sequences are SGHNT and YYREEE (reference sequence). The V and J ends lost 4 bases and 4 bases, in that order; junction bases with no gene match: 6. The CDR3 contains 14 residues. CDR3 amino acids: CASSARTGAYEQYF. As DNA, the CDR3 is TGTGCCAGCAGCGCCCGGACAGGGGCGTACGAGCAGTACTTC.

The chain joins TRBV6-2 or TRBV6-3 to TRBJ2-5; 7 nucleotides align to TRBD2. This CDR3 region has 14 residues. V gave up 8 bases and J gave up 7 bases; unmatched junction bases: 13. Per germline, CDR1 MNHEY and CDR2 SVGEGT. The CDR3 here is CASLFGLAAGTQYF. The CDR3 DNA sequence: TGTGCCAGCCTTTTCGGTCTAGCGGCTGGGACCCAGTACTTC.

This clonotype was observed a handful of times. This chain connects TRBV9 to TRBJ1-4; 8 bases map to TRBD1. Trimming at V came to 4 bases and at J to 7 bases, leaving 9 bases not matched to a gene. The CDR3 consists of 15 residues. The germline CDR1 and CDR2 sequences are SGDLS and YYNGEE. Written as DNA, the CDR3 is TGTGCCAGCAGCCCCGGGACAGGTGTCTTTGAAAAACTGTTTTTT. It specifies CASSPGTGVFEKLFF.

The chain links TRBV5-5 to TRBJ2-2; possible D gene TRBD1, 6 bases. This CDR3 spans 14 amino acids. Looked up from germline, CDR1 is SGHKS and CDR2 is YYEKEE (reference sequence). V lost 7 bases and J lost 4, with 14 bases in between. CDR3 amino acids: CASSLTGLTGELFF. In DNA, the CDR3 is TGTGCCAGCTCATTGACAGGACTCACCGGGGAGCTGTTTTTT.

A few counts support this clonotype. This chain's CDR3 is CSDKTSGSGGNEQFF. The CDR3, as DNA: TGCAGTGATAAGACTAGCGGGAGTGGGGGCAATGAGCAGTTCTTC. This sequence joins TRBV20-1 and TRBJ2-1, with 12 positions matching TRBD2. V shed 7 bases and J 6 bases; nucleotides not matched to a gene: 10. Germline CDR1 reads DFQATT; CDR2 reads SNEGSKA (reference sequence). This CDR3 region has 15 residues.